One sample yielded the 28 T cell receptor beta chains listed below, sequenced in a study of Ad26.COV2.S vaccination and SARS-CoV-2 variants. Profiling relied on immunoSEQ multiplex PCR, and the TCRdb table lists in-frame clones only, not all of them. Seen here are hundreds of thousands of clones, approximately 88% observed once, and the top ten hold approximately 1.5%. Treatment noted: roughly 18 received Ad26.COV2.S at low or high dose, single or two shots; a few received placebo; per-sample allocation not given. Sampling happened 63 days after the first vaccine or placebo injection. The specimen was peripheral blood, collected in a trial of Ad26.COV2.S vaccine versus placebo. The origin of the receptors is a person aged 18-60 years who received the Ad26.COV2.S COVID-19 vaccine or a placebo.

This chain joins TRBV19 and TRBJ1-1; D perhaps matches TRBD1 (6 bases). The length of the CDR3 is 15 residues. V was cut by 2 bases and J by 4 bases, with 14 bases left in between. Germline V gives CDR1 LNHDA, CDR2 SQIVND (reference sequence). DNA for the CDR3: TGTGCCAGTAGTATAAACAGGGAGTGGCGCACTGAAGCTTTCTTT. Protein: CASSINREWRTEAFF.

The genes are TRBV6-4 and TRBJ1-2; 7 nucleotides align to TRBD1. CDR1 is MRHNA and CDR2 is SNTAGT in the germline V gene. V shed 4 bases and J 0 bases; nucleotides not matched to a gene: 8. This CDR3 contains 16 residues. The CDR3 coding sequence is TGTGCCAGCAGTGGGCAACCCGGGACAGCTAACTATGGCTACACCTTC. Protein sequence: CASSGQPGTANYGYTF.

The chain employs TRBV3-1 (or the pseudogene TRBV3-2) and TRBJ2-7, with a weak D call TRBD1 (6 bases). CDR1 is LGHDT, CDR2 YNNKEL, per germline (reference sequence). V lost 0 bases and J lost 2, with 14 bases in between. There are 16 residues in the CDR3. This CDR3 is CASSQDRDRRTYEQYF. The CDR3 bases are TGTGCCAGCAGCCAAGATCGCGACAGGCGTACCTACGAGCAGTACTTC.

This rearrangement joins TRBV5-1 to TRBJ2-3; TRBD1 matches 7 bases. Per germline, CDR1 SGHRS and CDR2 YFSETQ. The V and J ends lost 3 bases and 2 bases, in that order; junction bases with no gene match: 3. The CDR3 totals 14 residues. The CDR3 coding sequence is TGCGCCAGCAGCTCACAGGGGCTCACAGATACGCAGTATTTT. Residues: CASSSQGLTDTQYF.

Only one count was recorded for this clone. This CDR3 is CASSFRAGTDTQYF. CDR3 bases: TGTGCCAGCAGCTTCCGGGCCGGCACAGATACGCAGTATTTT. The chain recombines TRBV7-3 with TRBJ2-3; D remains unclear. V was cut by 3 bases and J by 1 base, with 8 bases left in between. This CDR3 region has 14 residues. CDR1 is SGHTA and CDR2 is FQGTGA in the germline V gene.

V is TRBV7-2 and J is TRBJ1-2; D is uncertain. Per the germline V gene, CDR1 is SGHTA and CDR2 is FQGNSA. The CDR3 is 16 residues long. V was trimmed by 3 bases and J by 4 bases, leaving 18 bases between them. This CDR3 reads CASSLGISRRSYGYTF. In DNA form, the CDR3 reads TGTGCCAGCAGCTTGGGCATTTCAAGACGGTCCTATGGCTACACCTTC.

This rearrangement joins TRBV7-6 to TRBJ2-7, with a weak D call TRBD2 (6 bases). This CDR3 contains 15 residues. Germline loops: CDR1 SGHVS, CDR2 FNYEAQ. Between the trimmed V and J ends, which lost 5 bases and 3 bases, there was a span of 17 bases. For the CDR3, the DNA is TGTGCCAGCAGCCTGGGAGGTCGGGAGTACTACGAGCAGTACTTC. This sequence encodes CASSLGGREYYEQYF.

This clone was seen once. The chain links TRBV19 to TRBJ1-5; D unclear. CDR1 is LNHDA and CDR2 is SQIVND in the germline V gene (reference sequence). With 0 bases removed from V and 11 bases from J, the gap between germline ends came to 14 bases. This CDR3 contains 14 residues. CDR3 amino acids: CASSIDSSGVAQHF. CDR3 DNA sequence: TGTGCCAGTAGTATAGACAGCTCCGGTGTAGCCCAGCATTTT.

This clone was picked up one time. This chain uses TRBV5-1 with TRBJ2-2, with no clear D. V dropped 0 bases and J dropped 5 bases, with 14 bases sitting between them. The germline CDR1 and CDR2 sequences are SGHRS and YFSETQ. The CDR3 consists of 16 residues. CDR3 loop: CASSLALLGRTGELFF. In DNA form, the CDR3 reads TGCGCCAGCAGCTTGGCCCTTCTAGGGCGAACCGGGGAGCTGTTTTTT.

The chain carries TRBV19 and TRBJ1-1; 7 bases map to TRBD1. From germline, CDR1 is LNHDA and CDR2 SQIVND (reference sequence). V shed 6 bases and J 3 bases; nucleotides not matched to a gene: 4. This CDR3 is 13 amino acids long. The CDR3 region has the DNA TGTGCCAGTAGCTGGGACAGATACACTGAAGCTTTCTTT. This sequence encodes CASSWDRYTEAFF.

This chain joins TRBV7-8 and TRBJ2-1; weak D call: TRBD2 (5 bases). Germline CDR1 is SGHVS and CDR2 is FQNEAQ. V shed 5 bases and J shed 8 bases, with 10 bases lying between them. CDR3 length: 12 residues. The CDR3, as DNA: TGTGCCAGCAGCGGCGGGCTCCATGAGCAGTTCTTC. Translation gives CASSGGLHEQFF.

The V gene is TRBV18, the J gene TRBJ1-4, with D perhaps matching TRBD1 (6 bases). Looked up from germline, CDR1 is KGHSH and CDR2 is LQKENI. Trimming removed 3 bases at V and 4 bases at J, with 9 bases between. The CDR3 has 14 amino acids. CDR3 in amino acids: CASSPGTSNEKLFF. In DNA form, the CDR3 reads TGTGCCAGCTCACCCGGGACAAGTAATGAAAAACTGTTTTTT. Looking up the rest from reference TRBV18 and TRBJ1-4 gives the full variable domain: NAGVMQNPRHLVRRRGQEARLRCSPMKGHSHVYWYRQLPEEGLKFMVYLQKENIIDESGMPKERFSAEFPKEGPSILRIQQVVRGDSAAYFCASSPGTSNEKLFFGSGTQLSVL.

The chain uses TRBV6-5 and TRBJ2-7, with D perhaps matching TRBD1 (6 bases). This CDR3 is 13 amino acids long. V shed 7 bases and J shed 3 bases, with 13 bases lying between them. The germline gives CDR1 MNHEY, CDR2 SVGAGI. This chain's CDR3 is CASKLIGGYEQYF. In DNA form, the CDR3 reads TGTGCCAGCAAACTCATAGGGGGCTACGAGCAGTACTTC.

The chain carries TRBV6-5 and TRBJ1-5; D possibly corresponds to TRBD1 (5 bases). Germline lookup yields CDR1 MNHEY and CDR2 SVGAGI. Trimming stripped 2 bases from V and 4 bases from J, with 9 bases between. CDR3 size: 14 residues. CDR3 in DNA: TGTGCCAGCAGTTACCACGCAGGGAATCAGCCCCAGCATTTT. Translation gives CASSYHAGNQPQHF.

This chain connects TRBV7-8 to TRBJ1-1; D gene unclear. V gave up 2 bases and J gave up 1 base, with 14 bases separating them. Germline CDR1 reads SGHVS; CDR2 reads FQNEAQ. The CDR3 has 16 residues. The CDR3 region has the DNA TGTGCCAGCAGCTTATTCGAAGACAACCCGAACACTGAAGCTTTCTTT. Its protein product is CASSLFEDNPNTEAFF.

V and J are TRBV9 and TRBJ2-1; TRBD2 aligns across 7 bases. CDR1 and CDR2 (germline): SGDLS, YYNGEE. Trimming cost V 2 bases and J 1 base; bases outside gene matches: 3. There are 15 residues in the CDR3. The CDR3 nucleotides read TGTGCCAGCAGCGTGGGGGGGAATTCCTACAATGAGCAGTTCTTC. Translation: CASSVGGNSYNEQFF.

About this clone itself: The junction differs from germline at one of its ends, possibly a read error. DNA for the CDR3: TGTGCCAGCAGCCTAGCGGGAGGGCCGGTACGGGATGAGCAGTTCTTC. Translation: CASSLAGGPVRDEQFF. V is TRBV7-9 and J is TRBJ2-1; 12 bases are shared with TRBD2. Germline assignment: CDR1 SEHNR and CDR2 FQNEAQ (reference sequence). This CDR3 contains 16 residues. The whole variable domain, filled in from reference TRBV7-9 and TRBJ2-1, reads DTGVSQNPRHKITKRGQNVTFRCDPISEHNRLYWYRQTLGQGPEFLTYFQNEAQLEKSRLLSDRFSAERPKGSFSTLEIQRTEQGDSAMYLCASSLAGGPVRDEQFFGPGTRLTVL.

This clone showed up just once. V usage is TRBV3-1 (or the pseudogene TRBV3-2) and J usage is TRBJ2-5; 11 nucleotides match TRBD2. This CDR3 spans 14 amino acids. The trim removed 10 bases at V and 2 bases at J, leaving 6 bases unmatched. The germline V gene has CDR1 LGHDT and CDR2 YNNKEL (reference sequence). The CDR3 region has the DNA TGTGCCACTCGGCGACTAGCGGGGCAAGAGACCCAGTACTTC. Translating gives CATRRLAGQETQYF.

V is TRBV7-2 and J is TRBJ2-5; 9 bases agree with TRBD2. The CDR3 is 14 amino acids. The germline V gene has CDR1 SGHTA and CDR2 FQGNSA. Unmatched junction bases numbered 2, after V lost 5 bases and J lost 1 base. The CDR3 loop reads CASSNSGSQETQYF. The CDR3 region has the DNA TGTGCCAGCAGCAATAGCGGGAGCCAAGAGACCCAGTACTTC.

The rearrangement uses TRBV30 and TRBJ2-2; 7 positions agree with TRBD2. V shed 3 bases and J 6 bases; nucleotides not matched to a gene: 4. From germline, CDR1 is GTSNPN and CDR2 SVGIG (reference sequence). CDR3 size: 13 residues. The CDR3: CAWSPLASGELFF. CDR3 coding DNA: TGTGCCTGGAGCCCACTAGCGTCCGGGGAGCTGTTTTTT.

The J gene is TRBJ1-2, the V gene TRBV7-2; D remains ambiguous. CDR1 is SGHTA, CDR2 FQGNSA, per germline. V was pared by 5 bases and J by 5 bases, with 15 bases between. CDR3 length: 14 amino acids. The CDR3 region has the DNA TGTGCCAGCAGCCTATGGACTGCAGCATATGGCTACACCTTC. Its protein is CASSLWTAAYGYTF.

About this clone: Other DNA sequences in this sample translate to the same CDR3. The V gene is TRBV18, the J gene TRBJ2-7; 10 nucleotides line up with TRBD1. V was pared by 2 bases and J by 4 bases, with 2 bases of the junction left unmatched. Germline loops: CDR1 KGHSH, CDR2 LQKENI. This CDR3 is 14 amino acids long. DNA of the CDR3: TGTGCCAGCTCACCAGGGACAGGGGCTTACGAGCAGTACTTC. This gives the protein CASSPGTGAYEQYF.

The J gene is TRBJ1-2, the V gene TRBV29-1, with TRBD1 matching over 7 bases. The CDR3 consists of 13 residues. Per the germline V gene, CDR1 is SQVTM and CDR2 is ANQGSEA. The V and J ends lost 3 bases and 4 bases, in that order; junction bases with no gene match: 5. The CDR3 loop reads CSVDRDSLYGYTF. The CDR3 nucleotides are TGCAGCGTTGACCGGGACAGTCTCTATGGCTACACCTTC. The whole variable domain, remainder taken from reference TRBV29-1 and TRBJ1-2, is SAVISQKPSRDICQRGTSLTIQCQVDSQVTMMFWYRQQPGQSLTLIATANQGSEATYESGFVIDKFPISRPNLTFSTLTVSNMSPEDSSIYLCSVDRDSLYGYTFGSGTRLTVV.

V usage is TRBV19 and J usage is TRBJ2-1; TRBD2 aligns across 9 bases. The CDR3 is made up of 15 amino acids. The V segment lost 3 bases and the J segment 4 bases; nucleotides outside the gene matches: 4. Germline CDR1 and CDR2: LNHDA and SQIVND (reference sequence). In nucleotides, the CDR3 is TGTGCCAGTAGTATTTCTAGCGGGAATTACAATGAGCAGTTCTTC. This encodes CASSISSGNYNEQFF.

The chain combines TRBV15 with TRBJ2-5; D assignment may be TRBD1 or TRBD2 (5 bases each). This CDR3 is 15 amino acids long. Trimming took off 4 bases at V and 5 bases at J, with 17 bases between the two ends. Germline V CDR1 and CDR2: LNHNV, YYDKDF (reference sequence). CDR3 sequence reads: CATSIRGRTWETQYF. The CDR3 DNA reads as TGTGCCACCAGCATTCGGGGACGGACATGGGAGACCCAGTACTTC.

This chain joins TRBV27 and TRBJ2-6; possible D gene TRBD2, 5 bases. The V end was cut by 6 bases, the J end by 0 bases, with 15 bases between. In germline, CDR1 is MNHEY, CDR2 SMNVEV (reference sequence). This CDR3 has 17 residues. The DNA of the CDR3 is TGTGCCAGCAGCCGTAACTTGGGAGCCTCTGGGGCCAACGTCCTGACTTTC. It is translated as CASSRNLGASGANVLTF.

The gene calls are TRBV7-3 and TRBJ2-7; no firm D call. This CDR3 has 16 amino acids. The germline gives CDR1 SGHTA, CDR2 FQGTGA. The V end lost 5 bases, the J end lost 5 bases, and 22 bases lay between the germline ends. The CDR3 bases are TGTGCCAGCAGCCCGCCTCGGACCTCCACCAGTAACGAGCAGTACTTC. Translating gives CASSPPRTSTSNEQYF.

V usage is TRBV7-2 and J usage is TRBJ1-1; the D gene is possibly TRBD1 (6 bases). The CDR3 consists of 13 residues. The V gene's germline CDR1 is SGHTA and CDR2 FQGNSA. V was clipped by 2 bases and J by 3 bases, with 7 bases between them. The CDR3 DNA reads as TGTGCCAGCAGCTTACAGGGGCACACTGAAGCTTTCTTT. The encoded protein is CASSLQGHTEAFF.